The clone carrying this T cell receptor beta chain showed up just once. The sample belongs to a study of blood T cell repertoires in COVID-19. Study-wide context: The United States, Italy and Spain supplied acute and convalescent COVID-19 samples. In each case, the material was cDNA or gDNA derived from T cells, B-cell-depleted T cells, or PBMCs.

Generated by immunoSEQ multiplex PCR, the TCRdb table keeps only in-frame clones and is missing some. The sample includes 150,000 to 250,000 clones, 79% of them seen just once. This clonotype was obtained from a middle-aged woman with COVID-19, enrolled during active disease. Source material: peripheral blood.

CDR3: CASSRDSGYEQYF. The CDR3 DNA reads as TGCGCCAGCAGCCGGGACAGCGGTTACGAGCAGTACTTC. The rearrangement uses TRBV4-3 and TRBJ2-7; 7 bases align to TRBD1. Looked up from germline, CDR1 is LGHNA and CDR2 is YSLEER. CDR3 size: 13 residues. V lost 4 bases to trimming and J lost 4 bases; unmatched junction nucleotides: 4.